These T cell receptor beta chains were read from a single sample in a study of cytomegalovirus exposure and HLA in healthy donors. The method was immunoSEQ multiplex PCR; TCRdb's version includes in-frame clones alone and lacks a portion of them. The data show about 59,000 clones, more than 70% seen once. Sequencing input: PBMCs. These receptors were collected from a man aged 30 to 45 in good health and CMV-seropositive. CDR3s include the opening cysteine and the closing phenylalanine or tryptophan. The D gene is left open where the match is weak. Clone size is stated in some rows and not others, as once, few, many or a class when expanded.

d_gene	v_gene	len	j_gene	abundance	CDR3aa	CDR3nt
.	TRBV10-1	14	TRBJ1-5	.	CASGEGEGNQPQHF	TGCGCCAGTGGGGAGGGAGAGGGCAATCAGCCCCAGCATTTT
TRBD1	TRBV7-3	14	TRBJ1-1	few	CASSQQGAGTEAFF	TGTGCCAGCAGTCAACAGGGGGCCGGTACTGAAGCTTTCTTT
TRBD2	TRBV5-1	14	TRBJ2-5	.	CASSLAGGPETQYF	TGCGCCAGCAGCCTAGCGGGGGGGCCAGAGACCCAGTACTTC
.	TRBV4-2	12	TRBJ1-1	.	CASSHGDTEAFF	TGTGCCAGCAGCCACGGGGACACTGAAGCTTTCTTT
TRBD1	TRBV5-1	12	TRBJ2-7	.	CGRAGQAYEQYF	TGCGGCAGGGCCGGACAGGCCTACGAGCAGTACTTC
TRBD2	TRBV7-2	17	TRBJ2-5	.	CASSLRGLAGAQETQYF	TGTGCCAGCAGCTTAAGGGGACTAGCGGGGGCCCAAGAGACCCAGTACTTC
TRBD2	TRBV7-9	15	TRBJ2-3	.	CASSSLAGPGDTQYF	TGTGCCAGCAGCTCGCTAGCGGGGCCCGGAGATACGCAGTATTTT
TRBD1	TRBV18	15	TRBJ1-5	.	CASSPGTGGVQPQHF	TGTGCCAGCTCACCCGGGACAGGGGGCGTGCAGCCCCAGCATTTT
.	TRBV27	13	TRBJ2-1	.	CASSLYSYNEQFF	TGTGCCAGCAGTTTGTACAGCTACAATGAGCAGTTCTTC
.	TRBV5-4	15	TRBJ1-6	.	CASSLDSKSGSPLHF	TGTGCCAGCAGCTTAGACTCCAAAAGTGGTTCACCCCTCCACTTT
.	TRBV27	15	TRBJ1-2	.	CASSFSPTSSYGYTF	TGTGCCAGCAGTTTCTCACCGACTTCCTCCTATGGCTACACCTTC
TRBD2	TRBV6-1	17	TRBJ2-2	.	CASSDKAGGAYTGELFF	TGTGCCAGCAGTGATAAGGCGGGGGGCGCTTACACCGGGGAGCTGTTTTTT
.	TRBV5-1	16	TRBJ1-3	.	CASSLGRGTAGNTIYF	TGCGCCAGCAGCTTGGGACGGGGTACCGCTGGAAACACCATATATTTT
.	TRBV5-6	17	TRBJ2-3	.	CASSPAASGGRTDTQYF	TGTGCCAGCAGCCCGGCGGCCAGCGGTGGACGCACAGATACGCAGTATTTT
.	TRBV15	15	TRBJ1-5	.	CATSRDRAGDQPQHF	TGTGCCACCAGCAGAGATCGGGCAGGGGATCAGCCCCAGCATTTT
TRBD2	TRBV4-2	16	TRBJ2-1	.	CASSQGIAGDYNEQFF	TGTGCCAGCAGCCAAGGGATAGCGGGTGATTACAATGAGCAGTTCTTC
TRBD1	TRBV7-9	18	TRBJ1-2	.	CASSHMPEQGGRNYGYTF	TGTGCCAGCAGCCATATGCCGGAACAAGGGGGCCGTAACTATGGCTACACCTTC
.	TRBV28	14	TRBJ1-1	few	CASSLGTVSTEAFF	TGTGCCAGCAGCCTAGGGACTGTGAGCACTGAAGCTTTCTTT
.	TRBV7-6	13	TRBJ2-7	.	CASSRVGTYEQYF	TGTGCCAGCAGTAGAGTCGGGACCTACGAGCAGTACTTC
TRBD1	TRBV9	14	TRBJ1-5	once	CASSMTGGGQPQHF	TGTGCCAGCAGTATGACAGGGGGCGGTCAGCCCCAGCATTTT
.	TRBV6-6	15	TRBJ1-2	.	CASSYRQGGNYGYTF	TGTGCCAGCAGTTACCGGCAGGGAGGCAACTATGGCTACACCTTC
TRBD2	TRBV5-6	16	TRBJ2-7	.	CASSTPLAGKNYEQYF	TGTGCCAGCAGCACCCCTCTAGCGGGAAAAAACTACGAGCAGTACTTC
TRBD2	TRBV4-3	15	TRBJ2-5	.	CASSQRLAHQETQYF	TGCGCCAGCAGCCAACGACTAGCCCATCAAGAGACCCAGTACTTC
TRBD1	TRBV19	16	TRBJ1-4	once	CASSPRTGGPNEKLFF	TGTGCCAGTAGTCCACGGACAGGGGGACCTAATGAAAAACTGTTTTTT
TRBD2	TRBV4-3	16	TRBJ2-2	.	CASSQTSDGTTGELFF	TGCGCCAGCAGCCAGACTAGCGATGGTACCACCGGGGAGCTGTTTTTT
TRBD2	TRBV6-1	13	TRBJ2-7	.	CASSGGGDYEQYF	TGTGCCAGCAGCGGGGGAGGGGACTACGAGCAGTACTTC
.	TRBV7-2	13	TRBJ2-5	.	CASSLTIQETQYF	TGTGCCAGCAGCTTAACTATACAAGAGACCCAGTACTTC
.	TRBV19	16	TRBJ1-1	.	CASSIERAWGPPRAFF	TGTGCCAGTAGTATAGAGAGGGCCTGGGGGCCTCCTAGAGCTTTCTTT
.	TRBV7-9	14	TRBJ1-1	.	CASSLSAGGMEAFF	TGTGCCAGCAGCTTATCAGCGGGGGGTATGGAAGCTTTCTTT
.	TRBV6-1	15	TRBJ1-5	.	CASSARGFSNQPQHF	TGTGCCAGCAGTGCCCGAGGGTTTAGCAATCAGCCCCAGCATTTT
.	TRBV27	14	TRBJ2-3	few	CASSLNLRGDTQYF	TGTGCCAGCAGTTTGAACTTACGGGGAGATACGCAGTATTTT
TRBD1	TRBV15	15	TRBJ2-5	.	CATSTGRGRQETQYF	TGTGCCACCAGCACAGGTAGGGGGCGGCAAGAGACCCAGTACTTC
.	TRBV27	12	TRBJ1-2	.	CASSRREGGYTF	TGTGCCAGCAGTAGGAGGGAGGGAGGCTACACCTTC
.	TRBV7-6	13	TRBJ2-1	once	CASSRGGGDEQFF	TGTGCCAGCAGCCGAGGGGGCGGGGATGAGCAGTTCTTC